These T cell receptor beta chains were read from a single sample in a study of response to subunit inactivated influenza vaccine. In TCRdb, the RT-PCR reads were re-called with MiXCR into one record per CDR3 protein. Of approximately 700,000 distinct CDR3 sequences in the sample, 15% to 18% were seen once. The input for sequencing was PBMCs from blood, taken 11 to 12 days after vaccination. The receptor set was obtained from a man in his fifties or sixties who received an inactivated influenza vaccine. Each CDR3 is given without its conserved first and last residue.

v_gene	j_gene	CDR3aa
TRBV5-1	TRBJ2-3	ASSLDPGSDTQY
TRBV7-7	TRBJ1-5	ASSLSRSQPQH
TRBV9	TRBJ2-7	ASSQEAGGREQY
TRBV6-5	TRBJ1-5	ASSYSGESNQPQH
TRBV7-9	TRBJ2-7	ASSLGGRFREQY
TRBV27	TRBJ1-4	ASSEGTPTNEKLF
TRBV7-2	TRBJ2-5	ASSRTSGSGRETQY
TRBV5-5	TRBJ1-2	ASSLGEGRMSGYT
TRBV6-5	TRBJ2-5	ASSSYDGAPKTQY
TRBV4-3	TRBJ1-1	ASSQDVWTEAF
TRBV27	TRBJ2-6	ASSLFPSSSGANVLT
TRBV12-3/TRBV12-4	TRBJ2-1	ASKLEHSSYNEQF
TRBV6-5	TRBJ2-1	ASSYFIRGYEQF